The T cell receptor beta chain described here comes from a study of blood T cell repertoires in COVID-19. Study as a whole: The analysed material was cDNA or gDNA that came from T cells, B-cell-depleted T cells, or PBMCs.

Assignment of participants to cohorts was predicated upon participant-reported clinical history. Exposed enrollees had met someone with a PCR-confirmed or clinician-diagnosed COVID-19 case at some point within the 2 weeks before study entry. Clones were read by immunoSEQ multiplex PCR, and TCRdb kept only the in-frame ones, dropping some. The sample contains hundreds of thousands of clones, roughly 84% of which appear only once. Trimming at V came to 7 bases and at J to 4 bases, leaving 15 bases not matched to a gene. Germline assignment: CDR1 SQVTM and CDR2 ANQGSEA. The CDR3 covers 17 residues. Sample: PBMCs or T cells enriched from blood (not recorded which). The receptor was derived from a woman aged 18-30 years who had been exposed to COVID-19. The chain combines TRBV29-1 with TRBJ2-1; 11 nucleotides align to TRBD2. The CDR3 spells CSAAGTSGDPSYNEQFF. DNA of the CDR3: TGCAGCGCAGCCGGGACTAGCGGAGACCCCTCTTACAATGAGCAGTTCTTC.